The present TCR beta chain was sequenced within a study of cytomegalovirus exposure and HLA in healthy donors. PCR was performed using 60 Vbeta and 13 Jbeta primers. TCRdb keeps only in-frame clones here, not all; method: immunoSEQ multiplex PCR. This table has some 130,000 clones, 75% to 85% appearing once. Note on this clone: Its antigen is as yet unknown.

The CDR3 loop spans 16 amino acids. Per germline, CDR1 KGHSH and CDR2 LQKENI. J was trimmed by 7 bases and V by 0 bases; bases with no gene match: 11. Whole-study findings and limits: In a later analysis, most CMV-associated TCR beta chains appeared HLA-restricted.

The sample consisted of PBMCs. The chain has TRBV18 and TRBJ2-7, with 8 bases matching TRBD1. The origin of this receptor is a girl aged 2 to 10 in good health and CMV-seronegative. The CDR3 is CASSPPTDRVYEEQYF. The CDR3 nucleotides are TGTGCCAGCTCACCACCGACGGACAGGGTGTATGAGGAGCAGTACTTC.